The 32 T cell receptor beta chains below all came from one sample that was sequenced in a study of a mutant IDH1 vaccine in newly diagnosed glioma. Libraries were prepared by immunoSEQ multiplex PCR; TCRdb keeps only in-frame clonotypes and omits some of them. Among tens of thousands of clones listed, approximately 70% were seen once. Specified time point: week 11, during vaccination. Every vaccination contained 300 ug of the mutant IDH1 20-mer peptide and was paired with topical imiquimod. For these receptors, no antigen is known. Specimen: peripheral blood mononuclear cells (PBMCs), collected from a glioma patient whose treatment included an IDH1 peptide vaccine. The receptor source for this set is a man younger than 30 with glioma. Some clones in this sample may be carry-over from other donors' samples.

The rearrangement links TRBV9 to TRBJ2-7; 9 bases are shared with TRBD2. Germline CDR1 reads SGDLS; CDR2 reads YYNGEE. The CDR3 consists of 14 residues. J lost 3 bases, V lost 0 bases, and 1 base had no gene match. The CDR3 nucleotides read TGTGCCAGCAGCGTAGGCGGGGGGGACTACGAGCAGTACTTC. The encoded protein is CASSVGGGDYEQYF.

A single count supports this clone. The chain links TRBV9 to TRBJ2-5; D is undetermined. The length of the CDR3 is 11 residues. The V and J ends lost 1 base and 5 bases respectively, with 3 bases between them. The germline CDR1 and CDR2 sequences are SGDLS and YYNGEE. The chain's CDR3 is CASSVLETQYF. CDR3 bases: TGTGCCAGCAGCGTATTGGAGACCCAGTACTTC.

The chain joins TRBV7-2 to TRBJ1-3; 8 bases are a match to TRBD1. Germline-derived CDR1 and CDR2 are SGHTA and FQGNSA. The CDR3 is 18 residues long. V trimming: 3 bases; J trimming: 3 bases; junction bases outside the gene matches: 13. CDR3 coding DNA: TGTGCCAGCAGCTTTTCCCGCCCCGGGACAGGTGTTGGAAACACCATATATTTT. Translation gives CASSFSRPGTGVGNTIYF.

The chain uses TRBV10-3 and TRBJ2-7, with D uncertain. CDR3 size: 12 residues. CDR1 and CDR2 from the germline V gene are ENHRY and SYGVKD. V was clipped by 3 bases and J by 3 bases, with 6 bases between them. The CDR3 nucleotides are TGTGCCATCAGTGAAGGGTTCTACGAGCAGTACTTC. This translates into CAISEGFYEQYF.

The chain couples TRBV7-9 to TRBJ2-2; 8 bases match TRBD2. Germline assignment: CDR1 SEHNR and CDR2 FQNEAQ (reference sequence). CDR3 length: 16 residues. J was trimmed by 4 bases and V by 5 bases; bases with no gene match: 9. As DNA, the CDR3 is TGTGCCAGCAGCCTCGCGGGGGGCTGGGGCACCGGGGAGCTGTTTTTT. It encodes CASSLAGGWGTGELFF.

This clone ranks as medium-sized. V and J are TRBV11-3 and TRBJ2-5; D is unclear. CDR1 SGHNT and CDR2 YENEEA come from the germline V gene. The CDR3 spans 13 residues. The V end lost 5 bases, the J end lost 2 bases, and 9 bases lay between the germline ends. DNA of the CDR3: TGTGCCAGCAGCAATAGCCCTCAAGAGACCCAGTACTTC. Amino acids: CASSNSPQETQYF.

The chain recombines TRBV6-5 with TRBJ2-7; TRBD1 aligns across 9 bases. Germline trimming cut 2 bases from V and 4 bases from J; bases unmatched to any gene: 9. The CDR3 has 16 residues. Germline values: CDR1 MNHEY, CDR2 SVGAGI. In DNA, the CDR3 is TGTGCCAGCAGTTACCAATCCGGGACAGGGTTATACGAGCAGTACTTC. Translating gives CASSYQSGTGLYEQYF.

The J gene is TRBJ1-5, the V gene TRBV4-3; 8 bases fit TRBD1. The J segment lost 8 bases and the V segment lost 4 bases, leaving 16 bases of the junction unmatched. CDR3 length: 17 amino acids. Per the germline V gene, CDR1 is LGHNA and CDR2 is YSLEER. CDR3 sequence reads: CASSRPDRTGKVKPQHF. DNA for the CDR3: TGCGCCAGCAGCCGACCAGATAGGACAGGGAAGGTTAAGCCCCAGCATTTT.

This clone occurred a few times. This chain links TRBV10-3 with TRBJ1-1, with 7 bases fitting TRBD1. With 3 bases clipped from V and 6 bases from J, the junction kept 7 bases outside the gene matches. Per the germline V gene, CDR1 is ENHRY and CDR2 is SYGVKD. CDR3 length: 14 amino acids. Here the CDR3 DNA reads TGTGCCATCAGTGAACGAGGGGGCCGGGCTGAAGCTTTCTTT. It yields the protein CAISERGGRAEAFF.

The CDR3 coding sequence is TGTGCCAGCAGCTACCGGGGCCTTAACACTGAAGCTTTCTTT. Translated: CASSYRGLNTEAFF. The J gene is TRBJ1-1, the V gene TRBV11-2; a possible D gene is TRBD1 (5 bases). The CDR3 length is 14 residues. From germline, CDR1 is SGHAT and CDR2 FQNNGV. Trimming removed 4 bases from V and 2 bases from J, with 11 bases in between.

This chain uses TRBV9 with TRBJ1-3; D call uncertain. V was trimmed by 2 bases and J by 0 bases, leaving 12 bases between them. The CDR3 contains 16 residues. The V gene's germline CDR1 is SGDLS and CDR2 YYNGEE. CDR3 nucleotide sequence: TGTGCCAGCAGCGTCCGCCCGGATCACTCTGGAAACACCATATATTTT. Protein sequence: CASSVRPDHSGNTIYF.

The V gene is TRBV10-3, the J gene TRBJ1-6; D is undetermined. V lost 3 bases and J lost 10, with 13 bases in between. CDR1 and CDR2 from the germline V gene are ENHRY and SYGVKD. The CDR3 loop spans 14 amino acids. The CDR3 loop is CAISDRGTESPLHF. CDR3 nucleotides: TGTGCCATCAGTGATCGGGGAACGGAGTCACCCCTCCACTTT.

This chain joins TRBV6-5 and TRBJ1-3; D perhaps matches TRBD1 (5 bases). Germline V gene lookup returns CDR1 MNHEY and CDR2 SVGAGI. The length of the CDR3 is 15 residues. Trimming stripped 0 bases from V and 2 bases from J, with 8 bases between. The CDR3 loop is CASSYSRGPGNTIYF. Here the CDR3 DNA reads TGTGCCAGCAGTTACTCACGGGGACCTGGAAACACCATATATTTT.

The CDR3 DNA reads as TGTGCCAGCAGTAGAACAGAGGAGAACACTGAAGCTTTCTTT. Encoded protein: CASSRTEENTEAFF. The chain links TRBV6-5 to TRBJ1-1, with D uncertain. Trimming removed 5 bases at V and 1 base at J, with 11 bases between. CDR3 length: 14 amino acids. Germline CDR1 and CDR2: MNHEY and SVGAGI.

The chain links TRBV5-4 to TRBJ2-7; D may be TRBD2 (5 bases). The germline V and J ends were trimmed by 1 base and 1 base, with 6 bases remaining between them. This CDR3 spans 13 amino acids. In germline, CDR1 is SGHNT, CDR2 YYREEE (reference sequence). DNA for the CDR3: TGTGCCAGCAGCTTGTGGGAGTCCTACGAGCAGTACTTC. This codes for CASSLWESYEQYF. Full variable domain (outside the CDR3, taken from reference TRBV5-4 and TRBJ2-7): ETGVTQSPTHLIKTRGQQVTLRCSSQSGHNTVSWYQQALGQGPQFIFQYYREEENGRGNFPPRFSGLQFPNYSSELNVNALELDDSALYLCASSLWESYEQYFGPGTRLTVT.

V is TRBV10-3 and J is TRBJ1-2; unclear D gene. This CDR3 has 12 residues. Between the trimmed V and J ends, which lost 2 bases and 4 bases, there was a span of 5 bases. In germline, CDR1 is ENHRY, CDR2 SYGVKD. The CDR3 nucleotides are TGTGCCATCAGTGAGCCTGCCTATGGCTACACCTTC. As protein: CAISEPAYGYTF.

The V call is TRBV19, the J call TRBJ1-5; D remains ambiguous. The CDR3 has 13 amino acids. CDR1 and CDR2 (germline): LNHDA, SQIVND (reference sequence). V dropped 6 bases and J dropped 7 bases, with 13 bases sitting between them. The CDR3 sequence: CASSGHGLQPQHF. For the CDR3, the DNA is TGTGCCAGTAGCGGTCACGGACTCCAGCCCCAGCATTTT.

Relative to its sample, this clone is medium-sized (0.01 to 0.1%). The genes are TRBV11-2 and TRBJ1-1; no firm D call. This CDR3 region has 13 residues. Germline CDR1 reads SGHAT; CDR2 reads FQNNGV. The V end was cut by 5 bases, the J end by 0 bases, with 7 bases between. CDR3 residues: CASSRELNTEAFF. In nucleotides, the CDR3 is TGTGCCAGCAGCCGGGAGTTGAACACTGAAGCTTTCTTT.

V usage is TRBV18 and J usage is TRBJ1-2; perhaps TRBD1 as D (5 bases). CDR3 length: 15 amino acids. Germline V gives CDR1 KGHSH, CDR2 LQKENI. Trimming took off 9 bases at V and 0 bases at J, with 17 bases between the two ends. The CDR3 spells CASSPGDFANYGYTF. DNA of the CDR3: TGTGCCAGTTCCCCGGGGGACTTTGCTAACTATGGCTACACCTTC.

The chain has TRBV5-1 and TRBJ1-1; D is possibly TRBD1 (6 bases). Between the trimmed V and J ends, which lost 6 bases and 1 base, there was a span of 10 bases. Per germline, CDR1 SGHRS and CDR2 YFSETQ. The CDR3 covers 13 residues. The CDR3 nucleotides read TGCGCCAGCACGGGGGCGGAGAACACTGAAGCTTTCTTT. Translated: CASTGAENTEAFF.

By sample share, this clone is large (0.1 to 1%). The rearrangement uses TRBV15 and TRBJ2-1, with D maybe TRBD1 (5 bases). From germline, CDR1 is LNHNV and CDR2 YYDKDF (reference sequence). This CDR3 has 15 residues. Trimming pared 0 bases from V and 0 bases from J, leaving 6 bases between. The CDR3 protein is CATSREGASYNEQFF. In DNA form, the CDR3 reads TGTGCCACCAGCAGAGAAGGGGCCTCCTACAATGAGCAGTTCTTC.

In this sample, this clone turned up a few times. V usage is TRBV4-3 and J usage is TRBJ2-3; 12 bases match TRBD2. This CDR3 spans 16 amino acids. Germline CDR1 LGHNA, CDR2 YSLEER. Losses at the gene ends were 0 bases for V and 3 bases for J; bases not matched to a gene: 1. The CDR3 DNA is TGCGCCAGCAGCCAAGATCTAGCGGGAGGGACAGATACGCAGTATTTT. It codes for CASSQDLAGGTDTQYF.

This clone was seen a single time. V usage is TRBV30 and J usage is TRBJ1-1; no reliable D call. Germline loops: CDR1 GTSNPN, CDR2 SVGIG (reference sequence). The CDR3 is 12 residues long. Trimming left V 4 bases short and J 4 bases short, with 10 bases between. The CDR3 protein is CAWKFGGTEAFF. CDR3 in DNA: TGTGCCTGGAAGTTCGGAGGCACTGAAGCTTTCTTT.

This chain joins TRBV7-6 and TRBJ1-5; D is possibly TRBD1 (5 bases). CDR1 and CDR2 from the germline V gene are SGHVS and FNYEAQ. The CDR3 consists of 14 residues. The V gene lost 5 bases and the J gene lost 3 bases, with 11 bases spanning the gap. The CDR3, as DNA: TGTGCCAGCAGCCCAACAGGTTCCAATCAGCCCCAGCATTTT. It encodes CASSPTGSNQPQHF.

The chain is built from TRBV6-6 and TRBJ2-7; no reliable D call. The length of the CDR3 is 15 residues. Trimming left V 3 bases short and J 5 bases short, with 17 bases between. Germline V gene lookup returns CDR1 MNHNY and CDR2 SVGAGI (reference sequence). The CDR3 region has the DNA TGTGCCAGCAGTTATCTGGCGCAGCTACTCCACGAGCAGTACTTC. This sequence encodes CASSYLAQLLHEQYF.

The genes are TRBV5-4 and TRBJ2-7; D ambiguous. V was clipped by 4 bases and J by 1 base, with 12 bases between them. The CDR3 length is 14 residues. The germline V gene encodes CDR1 SGHNT and CDR2 YYREEE (reference sequence). The CDR3 loop is CASSPGLGSYEQYF. The CDR3 coding sequence is TGTGCCAGCAGCCCTGGTCTAGGTTCCTACGAGCAGTACTTC.

The rearrangement links TRBV7-8 to TRBJ1-2, with TRBD1 as a possible D gene (5 bases). The germline V gene encodes CDR1 SGHVS and CDR2 FQNEAQ. Trimming shortened V by 1 base and J by 5 bases, and 14 bases separated the two germline ends. The length of the CDR3 is 15 residues. As DNA, the CDR3 is TGTGCCAGCAGCTTAGAGGGCAGGGCGGAATATGGCTACACCTTC. Translation gives CASSLEGRAEYGYTF. Together with reference TRBV7-8 and TRBJ1-2, the CDR3 gives the full variable domain: GAGVSQSPRYKVAKRGQDVALRCDPISGHVSLFWYQQALGQGPEFLTYFQNEAQLDKSGLPSDRFFAERPEGSVSTLKIQRTQQEDSAVYLCASSLEGRAEYGYTFGSGTRLTVV.

The gene calls are TRBV7-2 and TRBJ1-2, with D possibly being TRBD1 (5 bases). Trimming took 8 bases from V and 7 from J, leaving 11 bases between them. Germline lookup yields CDR1 SGHTA and CDR2 FQGNSA. The CDR3 is 11 amino acids. CDR3 coding DNA: TGTGCCAGCGGGCGTGGGGGTGGCTACACCTTC. This gives the protein CASGRGGGYTF.

The CDR3 reads CASSVGGSPGSGQFF. The DNA for the CDR3 is TGTGCCAGCAGCGTAGGGGGCAGCCCTGGTTCTGGGCAGTTCTTC. The chain links TRBV9 to TRBJ2-1; TRBD1 is a possible D gene (5 bases). The V gene's germline CDR1 is SGDLS and CDR2 YYNGEE. The CDR3 length is 15 residues. The germline V and J ends were trimmed by 0 bases and 12 bases, with 19 bases remaining between them.

In its sample, this clone was seen once. CDR3 protein: CASTTPPGQGLSGTEAFF. The CDR3 nucleotides read TGTGCCAGTACCACCCCCCCGGGACAGGGGCTCTCGGGCACTGAAGCTTTCTTT. V usage is TRBV19 and J usage is TRBJ1-1; 10 bases match TRBD1. The germline gives CDR1 LNHDA, CDR2 SQIVND (reference sequence). V lost 7 bases to trimming and J lost 4 bases; unmatched junction nucleotides: 18. CDR3 size: 18 residues.

This sequence joins TRBV6-1 and TRBJ2-2; 10 bases fit TRBD1. Losses at the gene ends were 4 bases for V and 6 bases for J; bases not matched to a gene: 11. The CDR3 length is 17 residues. Germline CDR1 MNHNS, CDR2 SASEGT. For the CDR3, the DNA is TGTGCCAGCAGTGTTTTAGGGACAGGGGTAGTATCCGGGGAGCTGTTTTTT. It is translated as CASSVLGTGVVSGELFF.

CDR3 bases: TGTGCCAGCAGTTCCGGAGACAGTAATCAGCCCCAGCATTTT. Its protein is CASSSGDSNQPQHF. The rearrangement uses TRBV6-5 and TRBJ1-5; weak D call: TRBD1 (5 bases). The CDR3 is 14 amino acids. Germline loops: CDR1 MNHEY, CDR2 SVGAGI. V lost 4 bases and J lost 4, with 11 bases in between.